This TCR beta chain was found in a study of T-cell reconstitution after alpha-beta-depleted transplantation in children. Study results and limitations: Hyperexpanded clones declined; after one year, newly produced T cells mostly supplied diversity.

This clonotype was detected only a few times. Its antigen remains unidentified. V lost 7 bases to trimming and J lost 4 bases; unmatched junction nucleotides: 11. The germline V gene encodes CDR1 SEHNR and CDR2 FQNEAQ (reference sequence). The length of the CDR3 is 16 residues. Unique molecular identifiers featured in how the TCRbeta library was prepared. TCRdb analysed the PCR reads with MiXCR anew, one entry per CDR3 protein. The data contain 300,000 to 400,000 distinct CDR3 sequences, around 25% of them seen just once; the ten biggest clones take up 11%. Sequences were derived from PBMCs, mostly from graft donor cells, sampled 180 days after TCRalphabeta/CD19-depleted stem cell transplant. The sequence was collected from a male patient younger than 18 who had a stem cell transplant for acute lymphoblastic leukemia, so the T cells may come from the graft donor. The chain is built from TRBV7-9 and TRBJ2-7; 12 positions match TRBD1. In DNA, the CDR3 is TGTGCCAGCACCACAGCAAGGGGACAGGGGGCTTACGAGCAGTACTTC. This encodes CASTTARGQGAYEQYF.